The 5 T cell receptor beta chains presented below share a single source sample, sequenced in a study of shared clonotypes between healthy human individuals. Assay used: immunoSEQ multiplex PCR; TCRdb lists only in-frame clones, some missing. The data contain more than 2 million clones, over 85% of them singletons. The specimen was naive CD4+ T cells sorted from blood. Sample subset: CD45RA+ positively selected. The receptors derive from a man between 18 and 29 years old in good health.

Points on this clone: This specimen includes other DNA sequences encoding the same CDR3. This sequence joins TRBV5-4 and TRBJ2-7; D is unresolved. Germline V gene data show CDR1 as SGHNT and CDR2 as YYREEE (reference sequence). Trimming shortened V by 0 bases and J by 4 bases, and 5 bases separated the two germline ends. The CDR3 covers 12 residues. The CDR3 region has the DNA TGTGCCAGCAGCTTGGGGGCGTACGAGCAGTACTTC. Translated: CASSLGAYEQYF. The full variable domain, its missing parts supplied by reference TRBV5-4 and TRBJ2-7, is ETGVTQSPTHLIKTRGQQVTLRCSSQSGHNTVSWYQQALGQGPQFIFQYYREEENGRGNFPPRFSGLQFPNYSSELNVNALELDDSALYLCASSLGAYEQYFGPGTRLTVT.

The chain employs TRBV15 and TRBJ2-7, with D perhaps matching TRBD2 (6 bases). The germline V gene encodes CDR1 LNHNV and CDR2 YYDKDF (reference sequence). There are 13 residues in the CDR3. V lost 1 base, J lost 4 bases, and 8 bases lay in between. The CDR3 DNA reads as TGTGCCACCAGCAGAGGGAGGGAATACGAGCAGTACTTC. Translating it yields CATSRGREYEQYF.

This chain connects TRBV5-1 to TRBJ2-5, with D unresolved. The CDR3 contains 13 residues. Germline V CDR1 and CDR2: SGHRS, YFSETQ. Trimming removed 5 bases from V and 0 bases from J, with 8 bases in between. The CDR3 loop reads CASRFTDQETQYF. In DNA form, the CDR3 reads TGCGCCAGCAGATTTACAGACCAAGAGACCCAGTACTTC.

V is TRBV28 and J is TRBJ1-2; TRBD1 aligns across 7 bases. CDR3 length: 13 residues. J was trimmed by 4 bases and V by 3 bases; bases with no gene match: 2. In germline, CDR1 is MDHEN, CDR2 SYDVKM. CDR3 amino acids: CASSLTGTYGYTF. As DNA, the CDR3 is TGTGCCAGCAGTTTGACAGGGACCTATGGCTACACCTTC.

This chain links TRBV18 with TRBJ1-3; 7 nucleotides line up with TRBD1. The CDR3 length is 15 residues. Trimming took 4 bases from V and 3 from J; bases not matched to a gene: 6. Germline V gene lookup returns CDR1 KGHSH and CDR2 LQKENI. The CDR3 sequence: CASSQTTGLGNTIYF. As DNA, the CDR3 is TGTGCCAGCTCACAAACGACAGGGCTTGGAAACACCATATATTTT. The variable domain in full, completed from reference TRBV18 and TRBJ1-3, reads NAGVMQNPRHLVRRRGQEARLRCSPMKGHSHVYWYRQLPEEGLKFMVYLQKENIIDESGMPKERFSAEFPKEGPSILRIQQVVRGDSAAYFCASSQTTGLGNTIYFGEGSWLTVV.